This T cell receptor beta chain was recovered during a study of shared clonotypes between healthy human individuals. With respect to this clone: Antigen: not known.

Using immunoSEQ multiplex PCR, the repertoire was profiled, and TCRdb retains in-frame clones only, with some absent. The data contain 550,000 to 800,000 clones, about 92% of them singletons. Findings and caveats of the study: Rarefaction showed sorted-subset sequencing was incomplete despite large depth.

The sequencing sample was made of memory CD8+ T cells from PBMCs. The subset is: CD45RO+ cells pooled with CCR7-negative TemRA cells. The clonotype was recovered from a man aged 18 to 29 in good health. Some clones in this sample may be carry-over from other donors' samples.

The CDR3 here is CASSSPGQGDTEAFF. The CDR3 coding sequence is TGTGCCAGCAGTTCACCGGGACAGGGAGACACTGAAGCTTTCTTT. The chain links TRBV27 to TRBJ1-1; 9 bases agree with TRBD1. From germline, CDR1 is MNHEY and CDR2 SMNVEV (reference sequence). The CDR3 has 15 amino acids. Trimming cost V 4 bases and J 3 bases; bases outside gene matches: 6.